The present T cell receptor (beta chain) was sequenced within a study of blood T cell repertoires in COVID-19 (dated by TCRdb to 2020 to 2022). Regarding the study in general: Collaborator samples came from the United States, Italy and Spain and covered acute and convalescent phases of COVID-19. The material from the prospective study consisted of cDNA or gDNA derived from T cells, B-cell-depleted T cells, or PBMCs. Deeply sampled blood TCRbeta repertoires from subjects exposed to, actively infected with, or recovered from COVID-19 were included in the dataset. The repertoires were released in a freely available public database meant as a resource for research on the immune response to SARS-CoV-2. Samples were obtained from the ongoing ImmuneRACE study (first 160 participants) and from over a thousand subjects provided by 6 global collaborators. A de-identified subject ID, COVID-19 status, age in years and sex were almost always included in the sample metadata. Where available, HLA class I and class II types were taken from metadata supplied by the sample provider and were not determined by assay-based typing. Paper-wide results and their limitations: Clinical and demographic metadata were provided uncurated, with the amount varying by source and participant.

TCRbeta CDR3 regions were amplified from genomic DNA by means of the immunoSEQ Assay, a bias-controlled multiplex PCR. For the original study's pipeline: Within the assay, amplification of reference gene primers was used to estimate how many nucleated cells each sample contained. To quantify the absolute abundance of each unique TCRbeta CDR3 rearrangement, sequence reads were collapsed and filtered. For each sample, productive Simpson clonality was calculated by taking the square root of Simpson's diversity index across productive rearrangements. In its TCRdb copy, this immuneACCESS table keeps in-frame sequences only and misses some clones. Where compared with another copy, unresolved V genes explain less than half of these, and the others have no known cause. The DNA gave D and trimming, while V, J and clone size come from that table. The sample profile shows some 260,000 clones; roughly 91% of them were found once. The ten largest make up 8% to 10% of the sample.

Concerning this clone itself: Its recognized antigen is unknown. Base qualities are missing; no much larger clone stands one base away.

In the prospective study, participants were about 18 to 100 years old, resided in fewer than 25 geographic areas of the United States, and were enrolled through a virtual design. In the prospective study, cohorts were assigned on the basis of participant-reported clinical history obtained from a screening survey and a study questionnaire. For ImmuneRACE Cohort 3, a participant was defined as recovered based on two consecutive negative NP/OP PCR tests, clearance by a healthcare professional, or resolution of symptoms. Each participant in the prospective study had whole blood, serum and a nasopharyngeal or oropharyngeal swab collected by mobile phlebotomists. Participants in the prospective study had the option to provide additional blood draws and questionnaires over an approximately 2-month period. Blood samples from the prospective study were shipped frozen or at room temperature prior to DNA extraction.

V is cut by 4 bases and J by 0 bases, and the space between the germline ends is 16 bases. Sequences ENHRY (CDR1) and SYGVKD (CDR2) are obtained from the germline V gene. Counted from cysteine to phenylalanine, this CDR3 has 17 amino acids. The read is trimmed to its CDR3 DNA, 51 bases read in frame from base 1. Recombination linked TRBV10-3 to TRBJ2-1; the D gene cannot be named for sure. The specimen was PBMCs or T cells enriched from blood (not recorded which). This clonotype originated in a man aged 35 to 55 who had recovered from COVID-19. The bases read TGTGCCATCAGTGCCCCGCTAGGCCCAAGCTCCTACAATGAGCAGTTCTTC. Translation gives CAISAPLGPSSYNEQFF.